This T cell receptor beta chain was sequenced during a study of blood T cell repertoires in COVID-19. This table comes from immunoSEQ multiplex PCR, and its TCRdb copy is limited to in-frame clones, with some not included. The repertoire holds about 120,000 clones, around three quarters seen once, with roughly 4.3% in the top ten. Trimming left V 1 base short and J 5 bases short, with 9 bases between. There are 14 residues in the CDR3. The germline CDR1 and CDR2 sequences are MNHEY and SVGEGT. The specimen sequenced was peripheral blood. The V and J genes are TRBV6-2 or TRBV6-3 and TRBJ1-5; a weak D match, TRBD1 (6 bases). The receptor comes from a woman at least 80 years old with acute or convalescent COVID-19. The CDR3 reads CASSYLQGHQPQHF. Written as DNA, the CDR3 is TGTGCCAGCAGTTACTTACAGGGACATCAGCCCCAGCATTTT.